The source of this TCR beta chain is a study of blood T cell repertoires in COVID-19. On the study more broadly: Some COVID-19 samples were acute and others convalescent; all came from the United States, Italy and Spain. The analysed material was cDNA or gDNA that came from T cells, B-cell-depleted T cells, or PBMCs.

This clone was observed once. TCRdb's table, derived via immunoSEQ multiplex PCR, lists solely in-frame clones and lacks some. This table has fewer than 250,000 clones, 70% to 90% appearing once. The CDR3 sequence is 15 residues long. The germline CDR1 and CDR2 sequences are MNHEY and SMNVEV (reference sequence). Deletions cut 0 bases from V and 7 bases from J, with 13 bases between. Everyone who took part was roughly 18 to 100 years old, and they came from about 25 US areas. Participant reports of clinical history set cohort assignment. The sample comprised PBMCs or T cells enriched from blood (not recorded which). The rearrangement joins TRBV27 to TRBJ2-1, with a tentative D call TRBD2 (5 bases). This sequence was found in a man aged 45 to 65 who had been exposed to COVID-19. CDR3 sequence: CASSLSSGLGNEQFF. The CDR3, as DNA: TGTGCCAGCAGTTTATCTTCGGGATTGGGGAATGAGCAGTTCTTC.